The clone carrying this TCR beta chain was seen a few times. Its target is unknown. The data were taken from a study of T-cell reconstitution after alpha-beta-depleted transplantation in children. V shed 6 bases and J shed 1 base, with 9 bases lying between them. Germline CDR1 is SEHNR and CDR2 is FQNEAQ (reference sequence). The CDR3 runs 13 residues. Broader study findings: Among T cells one year after transplant, newly produced cells accounted for most counts and diversity. After transplant, high TCRbeta diversity at day 60 in some patients arose from surviving recipient T cells and thymic progenitors.

The library targeted TCRbeta and was prepared with unique molecular identifiers. One entry per CDR3 protein results from TCRdb running MiXCR on the PCR reads. The data contain some 310,000 distinct CDR3 sequences, roughly 25% of them singletons. This TCR was recovered from a male patient under 18 who had a stem cell transplant for acute lymphoblastic leukemia, so the T cells may come from the graft donor. The source was PBMCs, mostly from graft donor cells, collected 180 days after TCRalphabeta/CD19-depleted stem cell transplant. The chain carries TRBV7-9 and TRBJ2-5; D is uncertain. The CDR3 here is CASRTRIQETQYF. In DNA, the CDR3 is TGTGCCAGCAGGACCAGGATCCAAGAGACCCAGTACTTC.